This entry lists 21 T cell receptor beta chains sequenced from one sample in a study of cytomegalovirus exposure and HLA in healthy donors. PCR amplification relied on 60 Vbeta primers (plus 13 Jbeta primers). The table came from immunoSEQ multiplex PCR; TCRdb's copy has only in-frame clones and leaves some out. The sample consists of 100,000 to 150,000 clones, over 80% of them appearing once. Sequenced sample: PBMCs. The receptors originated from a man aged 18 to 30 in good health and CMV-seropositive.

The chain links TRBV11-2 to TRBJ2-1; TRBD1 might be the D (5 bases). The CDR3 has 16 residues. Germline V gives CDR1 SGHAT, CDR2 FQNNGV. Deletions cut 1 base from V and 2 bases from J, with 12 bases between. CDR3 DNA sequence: TGTGCCAGCAGCTTAGCCTCGACAGAACCCTACAATGAGCAGTTCTTC. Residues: CASSLASTEPYNEQFF.

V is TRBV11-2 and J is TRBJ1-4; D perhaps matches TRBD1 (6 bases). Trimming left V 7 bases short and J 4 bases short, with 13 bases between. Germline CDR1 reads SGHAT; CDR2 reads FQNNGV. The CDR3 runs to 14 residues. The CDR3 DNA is TGTGCCAGCAACAAGCAGGGGATTAATGAAAAACTGTTTTTT. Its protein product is CASNKQGINEKLFF.

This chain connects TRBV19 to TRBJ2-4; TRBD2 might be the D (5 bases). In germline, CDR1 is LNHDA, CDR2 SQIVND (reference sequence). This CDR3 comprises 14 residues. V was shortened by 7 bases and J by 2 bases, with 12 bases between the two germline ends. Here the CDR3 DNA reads TGTGCCAGTACGGGATTGGGGACCAAAAACATTCAGTACTTC. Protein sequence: CASTGLGTKNIQYF.

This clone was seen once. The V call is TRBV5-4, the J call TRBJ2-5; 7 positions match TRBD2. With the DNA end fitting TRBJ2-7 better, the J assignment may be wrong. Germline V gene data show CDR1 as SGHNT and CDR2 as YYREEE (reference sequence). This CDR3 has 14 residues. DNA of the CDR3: TGTGCCAGCAGCCCCACTAGCGTCTCCTACGAGCAGTACTTC. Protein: CASSPTSVSYEQYF.

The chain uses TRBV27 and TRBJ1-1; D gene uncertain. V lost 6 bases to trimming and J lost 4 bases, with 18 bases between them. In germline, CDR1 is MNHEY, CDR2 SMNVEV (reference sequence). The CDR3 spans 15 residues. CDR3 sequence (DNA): TGTGCCAGCAGACTCGACACGGTCCCGAGCACTGAAGCTTTCTTT. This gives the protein CASRLDTVPSTEAFF.

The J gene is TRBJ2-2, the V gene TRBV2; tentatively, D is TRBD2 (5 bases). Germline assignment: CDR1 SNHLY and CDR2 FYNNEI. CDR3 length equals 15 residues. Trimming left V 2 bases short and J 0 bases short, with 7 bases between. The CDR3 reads CASSEPGTNTGELFF. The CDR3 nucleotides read TGTGCCAGCAGTGAACCGGGAACGAACACCGGGGAGCTGTTTTTT.

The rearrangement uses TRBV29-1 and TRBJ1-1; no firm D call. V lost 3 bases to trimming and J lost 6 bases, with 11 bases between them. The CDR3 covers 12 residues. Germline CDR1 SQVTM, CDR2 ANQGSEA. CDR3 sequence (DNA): TGCAGCGTTGAGTCCCAGGCTCCTGAAGCTTTCTTT. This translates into CSVESQAPEAFF.

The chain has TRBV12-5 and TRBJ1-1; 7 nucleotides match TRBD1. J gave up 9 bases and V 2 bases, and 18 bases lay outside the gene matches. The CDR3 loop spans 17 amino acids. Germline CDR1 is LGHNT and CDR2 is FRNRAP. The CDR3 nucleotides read TGTGCTAGTGGTTTGACAGGGGAATTTGTACGTCCGCCAAAAGCTTTCTTT. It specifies CASGLTGEFVRPPKAFF. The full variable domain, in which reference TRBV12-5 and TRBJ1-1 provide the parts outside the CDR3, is DARVTQTPRHKVTEMGQEVTMRCQPILGHNTVFWYRQTMMQGLELLAYFRNRAPLDDSGMPKDRFSAEMPDATLATLKIQPSEPRDSAVYFCASGLTGEFVRPPKAFFGQGTRLTVV.

CDR3 in amino acids: CASSPRGGPSGNTIYF. CDR3 DNA sequence: TGTGCCAGCAGCCCCAGAGGGGGCCCCTCTGGAAACACCATATATTTT. The rearrangement links TRBV7-9 to TRBJ1-3, with TRBD1 matching over 7 bases. CDR1 SEHNR and CDR2 FQNEAQ come from the germline V gene (reference sequence). The junction had 7 bases not matched to a gene; V was cut back by 5 bases and J by 0 bases. The CDR3 totals 16 residues.

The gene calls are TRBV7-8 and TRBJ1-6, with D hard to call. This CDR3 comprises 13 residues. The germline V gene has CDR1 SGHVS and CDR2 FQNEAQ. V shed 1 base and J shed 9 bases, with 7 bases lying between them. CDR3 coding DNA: TGTGCCAGCAGCTTAGAGGGAGGTTCACCCCTCCACTTT. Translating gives CASSLEGGSPLHF. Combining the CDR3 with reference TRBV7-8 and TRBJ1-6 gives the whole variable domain GAGVSQSPRYKVAKRGQDVALRCDPISGHVSLFWYQQALGQGPEFLTYFQNEAQLDKSGLPSDRFFAERPEGSVSTLKIQRTQQEDSAVYLCASSLEGGSPLHFGNGTRLTVT.

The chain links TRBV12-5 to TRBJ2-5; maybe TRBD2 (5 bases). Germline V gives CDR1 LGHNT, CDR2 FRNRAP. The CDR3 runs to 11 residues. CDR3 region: CALADQETQYF. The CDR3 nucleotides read TGTGCCCTAGCCGACCAAGAGACCCAGTACTTC.

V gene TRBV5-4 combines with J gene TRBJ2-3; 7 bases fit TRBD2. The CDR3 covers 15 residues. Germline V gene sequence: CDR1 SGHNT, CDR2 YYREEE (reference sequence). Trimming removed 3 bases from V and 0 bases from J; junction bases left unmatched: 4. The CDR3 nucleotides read TGTGCCAGCAGCTATGGGCGGGGGAGCACAGATACGCAGTATTTT. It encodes CASSYGRGSTDTQYF.

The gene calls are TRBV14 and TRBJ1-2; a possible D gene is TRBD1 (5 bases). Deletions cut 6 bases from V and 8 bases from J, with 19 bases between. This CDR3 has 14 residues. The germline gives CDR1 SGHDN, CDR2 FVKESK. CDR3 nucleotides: TGTGCCAGCAGTCCGGGGGGATCGCCGACGGGCTACACCTTC. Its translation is CASSPGGSPTGYTF.

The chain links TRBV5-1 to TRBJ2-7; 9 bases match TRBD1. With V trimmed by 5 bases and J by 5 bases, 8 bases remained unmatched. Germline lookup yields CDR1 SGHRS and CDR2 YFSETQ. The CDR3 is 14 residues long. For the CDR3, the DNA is TGCGCCAGCAGACCTGGGACAGGGAGCCACGAGCAGTACTTC. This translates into CASRPGTGSHEQYF.

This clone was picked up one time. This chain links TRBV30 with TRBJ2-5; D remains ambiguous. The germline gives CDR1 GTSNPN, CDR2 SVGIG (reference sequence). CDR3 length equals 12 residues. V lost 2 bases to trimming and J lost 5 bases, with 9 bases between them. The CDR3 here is CAWSLLSETQYF. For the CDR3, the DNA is TGTGCCTGGAGTCTCCTATCGGAGACCCAGTACTTC.

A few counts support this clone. The CDR3 spells CASSLYGGASDTQYF. DNA for the CDR3: TGTGCCAGCAGTTTATACGGGGGGGCTTCAGATACGCAGTATTTT. The chain carries TRBV27 and TRBJ2-3; 8 bases are shared with TRBD2. V shed 1 base and J 4 bases; nucleotides not matched to a gene: 4. This CDR3 is built from 15 residues. Germline V gene data show CDR1 as MNHEY and CDR2 as SMNVEV (reference sequence).

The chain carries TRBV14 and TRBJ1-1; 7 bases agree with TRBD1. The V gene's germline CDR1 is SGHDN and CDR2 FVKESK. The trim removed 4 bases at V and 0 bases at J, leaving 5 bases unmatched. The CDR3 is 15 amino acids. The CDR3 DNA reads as TGTGCCAGCAGCCTCTGGGACAGCATGAACACTGAAGCTTTCTTT. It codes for CASSLWDSMNTEAFF.

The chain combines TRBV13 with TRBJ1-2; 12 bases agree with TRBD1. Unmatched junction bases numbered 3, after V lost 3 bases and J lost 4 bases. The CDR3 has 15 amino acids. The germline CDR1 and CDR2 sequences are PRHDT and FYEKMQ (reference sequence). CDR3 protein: CASSFPGQGAYGYTF. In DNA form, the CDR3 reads TGTGCCAGCAGCTTCCCGGGACAGGGGGCCTATGGCTACACCTTC.

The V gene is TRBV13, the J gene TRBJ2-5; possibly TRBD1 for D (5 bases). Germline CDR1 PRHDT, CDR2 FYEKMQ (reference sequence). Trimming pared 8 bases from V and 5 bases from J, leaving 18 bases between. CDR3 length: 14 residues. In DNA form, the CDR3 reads TGTGCCAGCCGAGTGGGGCCCGCGTGGGAGACCCAGTACTTC. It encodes CASRVGPAWETQYF.

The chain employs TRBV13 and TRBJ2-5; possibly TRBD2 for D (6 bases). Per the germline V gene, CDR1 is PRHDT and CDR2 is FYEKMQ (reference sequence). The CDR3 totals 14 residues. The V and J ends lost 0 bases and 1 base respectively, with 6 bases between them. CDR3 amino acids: CASSLGLAQETQYF. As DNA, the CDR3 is TGTGCCAGCAGCTTAGGACTAGCCCAAGAGACCCAGTACTTC.

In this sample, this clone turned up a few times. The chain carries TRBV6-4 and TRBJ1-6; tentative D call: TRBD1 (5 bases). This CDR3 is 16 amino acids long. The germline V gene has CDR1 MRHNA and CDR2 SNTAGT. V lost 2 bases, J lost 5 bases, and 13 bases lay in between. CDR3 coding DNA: TGTGCCAGCAGTGACGTTGGGGCGGGAGATAATTCACCCCTCCACTTT. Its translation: CASSDVGAGDNSPLHF.